The clone carrying this TCR beta chain turned up a few times. Other DNA sequences within the sample encode an identical CDR3. The CDR3 length is 13 residues. Germline V gene lookup returns CDR1 MNHEY and CDR2 SMNVEV (reference sequence). V shed 0 bases and J shed 3 bases, with 6 bases lying between them. The table came from immunoSEQ multiplex PCR; TCRdb's copy has only in-frame clones and leaves some out. The table includes tens of thousands of clones, more than 90% detected once. The data belong to a study of technical replicates of blood from a few donors. This chain connects TRBV27 to TRBJ2-7; D ambiguous. The material sequenced was T cells isolated from PBMCs. The origin of this receptor is a human donor in good health. Some clones in this sample may be carry-over from other donors' samples. The CDR3: CASSLSAGYEQYF. The CDR3 nucleotides are TGTGCCAGCAGTTTATCCGCCGGCTACGAGCAGTACTTC.